The clone carrying this T cell receptor beta chain has just one count. The antigen is undetermined. A read error may account for a junction end that differs from germline. The sample originates from a study of identical twins. Whole-study findings and limits: Partly confounded zero-insertion analyses could result from invariant MAIT and iNKT cells.

MiXCR was run by TCRdb on the 5' RACE reads, yielding one entry per CDR3 protein. Here the sample spans roughly 1.6 million distinct CDR3 sequences, about 31% being singletons. Germline V gene sequence: CDR1 MDHEN, CDR2 SYDVKM. The CDR3 sequence is 13 residues long. V is TRBV28 and J is TRBJ2-1; D not certain. The sample comprised cord blood. This clonotype was obtained from a newborn girl in good health. Written as DNA, the CDR3 is TGTGCCAGCACCAGTTCGATCTACGATGAGCAGTTCTTC. This codes for CASTSSIYDEQFF. The variable domain in full, with the rest retrieved from reference TRBV28 and TRBJ2-1, is DVKVTQSSRYLVKRTGEKVFLECVQDMDHENMFWYRQDPGLGLRLIYFSYDVKMKEKGDIPEGYSVSREKKERFSLILESASTNQTSMYLCASTSSIYDEQFFGPGTRLTVL.